This is a list of T cell receptor beta chains from one sample in a study of a mutant IDH1 vaccine in newly diagnosed glioma. Their antigens are not known. Repertoires were generated with immunoSEQ multiplex PCR, while TCRdb's copy carries only in-frame clones and drops some. The sample has tens of thousands of clones, roughly 87% seen once. Sequenced here: PBMCs, sampled from a glioma patient whose treatment included an IDH1 peptide vaccine. These receptors were obtained from a woman between 45 and 60 years old with glioma. CDR3s include the opening cysteine and the closing phenylalanine or tryptophan. Each record gives: D gene, V gene, clone size, J gene, CDR3 protein, CDR3 DNA. A D gene is named only where the DNA matches it firmly. For some rows the clone size is stated as once, few or many, or as a class when expanded; others skip it.

.	TRBV18	.	TRBJ1-2	CASSPSLYDDGYTF	TGTGCCAGCTCACCTTCACTTTATGATGATGGCTACACCTTC
.	TRBV6-1	.	TRBJ2-1	CASSEAGLMQFF	TGTGCCAGCAGTGAAGCGGGGTTAATGCAGTTCTTC
.	TRBV27	.	TRBJ1-2	CASSPVSGTPGYTF	TGTGCCAGCAGTCCAGTCTCCGGGACCCCCGGCTACACCTTC
.	TRBV19	.	TRBJ1-1	CASSQGYGSFF	TGTGCCAGTAGTCAGGGTTATGGATCTTTCTTT
.	TRBV6-6	.	TRBJ2-6	CASSHPLLGANVLTF	TGTGCCAGCAGTCACCCCCTATTGGGGGCCAACGTCCTGACTTTC
TRBD1	TRBV5-5	.	TRBJ1-2	CASSMGQHYGYTF	TGTGCCAGCAGCATGGGACAGCACTATGGCTACACCTTC
.	TRBV7-9	few	TRBJ1-1	CASSSDRAGNTEAFF	TGTGCCAGCAGCTCGGACAGAGCGGGGAACACTGAAGCTTTCTTT
.	TRBV20-1	few	TRBJ1-1	CSAQDGGAAFF	TGCAGTGCTCAAGACGGGGGAGCGGCTTTCTTT
TRBD1	TRBV9	.	TRBJ1-2	CASSVEGGRGRSRGYTF	TGTGCCAGCAGCGTAGAAGGGGGCAGGGGACGTTCCAGAGGCTACACCTTC
.	TRBV30	.	TRBJ1-4	CAWSVGGPTNEKLFF	TGTGCCTGGAGTGTGGGGGGGCCCACTAATGAAAAACTGTTTTTT
TRBD1	TRBV15	.	TRBJ1-6	CATRPQGYNSPLHF	TGTGCCACCAGACCACAGGGGTATAATTCACCCCTCCACTTT
.	TRBV6-1	.	TRBJ2-3	CASSAPQGRGIRDTQYF	TGTGCCAGCAGTGCTCCCCAGGGGCGGGGGATCAGAGATACGCAGTATTTT
TRBD1	TRBV6-1	.	TRBJ1-2	CASRMKGQGDGYTF	TGTGCCAGCCGTATGAAGGGACAGGGGGATGGCTACACCTTC
.	TRBV29-1	once	TRBJ2-3	CSVGWDTQYF	TGCAGCGTCGGCTGGGATACGCAGTATTTT
.	TRBV14	.	TRBJ2-3	CAGPWTVSSTDTQYF	TGTGCCGGACCCTGGACTGTATCTAGCACAGATACGCAGTATTTT
.	TRBV9	.	TRBJ1-6	CASSVDPVRDNSPLHF	TGTGCCAGCAGCGTGGACCCTGTAAGGGATAATTCACCCCTCCACTTT
.	TRBV19	.	TRBJ1-4	CASGAKGTNEKLFF	TGTGCCAGTGGAGCTAAAGGAACTAATGAAAAACTGTTTTTT
.	TRBV6-6	.	TRBJ1-2	CASSYSGQGPNYGYTF	TGTGCCAGCAGTTACTCGGGGCAGGGCCCTAACTATGGCTACACCTTC
.	TRBV2	.	TRBJ1-5	CASRVGTAHNQPQHF	TGTGCCAGCAGAGTCGGGACGGCCCACAATCAGCCCCAGCATTTT
TRBD1	TRBV7-2	.	TRBJ1-5	CASSLRPGQGPYGQPQHF	TGTGCCAGCAGCCTCCGCCCGGGACAGGGGCCCTACGGACAGCCCCAGCATTTT
TRBD1	TRBV6-1	.	TRBJ1-5	CASRGTGQGNQPQHF	TGTGCCAGCAGGGGGACAGGCCAAGGGAATCAGCCCCAGCATTTT
TRBD1	TRBV25-1	.	TRBJ1-5	CASSDRGVGNQPQHF	TGTGCCAGCAGTGACAGGGGGGTTGGCAATCAGCCCCAGCATTTT
.	TRBV28	.	TRBJ1-2	CASLGGGGSSNYGYTF	TGTGCCAGCCTGGGAGGGGGGGGCAGTTCTAACTATGGCTACACCTTC
TRBD1	TRBV6-6	.	TRBJ1-4	CASSPGTVNEKLFF	TGTGCCAGCAGCCCCGGGACAGTTAATGAAAAACTGTTTTTT
.	TRBV5-1	.	TRBJ1-1	CASRKDATMNTEAFF	TGCGCCAGCAGAAAAGATGCCACCATGAACACTGAAGCTTTCTTT
.	TRBV5-1	few	TRBJ2-7	CASRPAADATYEQYF	TGCGCCAGCAGGCCTGCAGCGGACGCTACCTACGAGCAGTACTTC
.	TRBV7-9	.	TRBJ2-6	CASSLKGAGANVLTF	TGTGCCAGCAGCTTAAAAGGGGCTGGGGCCAACGTCCTGACTTTC
TRBD2	TRBV7-9	.	TRBJ2-1	CASSLVVWTSDYNEQFF	TGTGCCAGCAGCTTAGTTGTATGGACTAGCGACTACAATGAGCAGTTCTTC
.	TRBV27	.	TRBJ1-5	CASSWTASGQPQHF	TGTGCCAGCAGTTGGACAGCGTCAGGTCAGCCCCAGCATTTT
.	TRBV7-2	.	TRBJ2-7	CASSPINPYEQYF	TGTGCCAGCAGCCCAATAAACCCCTACGAGCAGTACTTC
.	TRBV28	.	TRBJ1-4	CASSLSSGSGKLFF	TGTGCCAGCAGTTTAAGCTCGGGATCGGGAAAACTGTTTTTT
.	TRBV18	.	TRBJ1-1	CASSLRVTGNTEAFF	TGTGCCAGCTCACTCCGGGTAACGGGTAACACTGAAGCTTTCTTT
.	TRBV10-1	.	TRBJ2-7	CASSPAGGIGEQYF	TGCGCCAGCAGTCCCGCAGGGGGGATAGGCGAGCAGTACTTC
.	TRBV10-2	few	TRBJ1-1	CASKGRVDTEAFF	TGCGCCAGCAAGGGTCGGGTCGACACTGAAGCTTTCTTT
.	TRBV5-1	.	TRBJ2-7	CASSLETGSPYEQYF	TGCGCCAGCAGCTTGGAGACAGGATCGCCCTACGAGCAGTACTTC
.	TRBV2	.	TRBJ2-5	CASTAFPRETQYF	TGTGCCAGCACTGCCTTCCCGCGGGAGACCCAGTACTTC